The T cell receptor beta chain under discussion was sequenced for a study of STAT5B mutations in CD4+ large granular lymphocyte leukemia. The V gene's germline CDR1 is SGHRS and CDR2 YFSETQ. The CDR3 runs 17 residues. Trimming at V came to 3 bases and at J to 6 bases, leaving 16 bases not matched to a gene. Repertoires were generated with immunoSEQ multiplex PCR, while TCRdb's copy carries only in-frame clones and drops some. The sample holds some 5,700 clones, around four fifths seen once. The TCR comes from an elderly man with CD4+ T-cell large granular lymphocyte leukemia. The sample was PBMCs. This chain joins TRBV5-1 and TRBJ2-7; the match to TRBD2 covers 9 bases. The CDR3 spells CASSSYPSGVPRGEQYF. As DNA, the CDR3 is TGCGCCAGCAGCTCTTACCCTAGCGGGGTTCCACGAGGCGAGCAGTACTTC. The whole variable domain, remainder taken from reference TRBV5-1 and TRBJ2-7, is KAGVTQTPRYLIKTRGQQVTLSCSPISGHRSVSWYQQTPGQGLQFLFEYFSETQRNKGNFPGRFSGRQFSNSRSEMNVSTLELGDSALYLCASSSYPSGVPRGEQYFGPGTRLTVT.